This T cell receptor beta chain was obtained from a study of fetal regulatory T cell absence and autoimmunity. Study outcomes and limitations: Some top pancreas TCR clones were over 80-fold enriched versus cord blood.

V dropped 8 bases and J dropped 7 bases, with 17 bases sitting between them. The CDR3 loop spans 13 amino acids. The germline CDR1 and CDR2 sequences are MNHEY and SVGAGI. Some clones are missing from TCRdb's copy, which holds only in-frame ones; the method was immunoSEQ multiplex PCR. The repertoire holds approximately 46,000 clones, just under 85% seen once, with 0.35% to 0.45% in the top ten. A remark on this clone: Its antigen is as yet unknown.

Material: cord blood. This TCR was recovered from a newborn boy with IPEX syndrome. The chain links TRBV6-5 to TRBJ2-5; TRBD2 is a possible D gene (6 bases). CDR3 DNA sequence: TGTGCCAGCTCAACCGGGACCGGGGGGACCCAGTACTTC. Translating gives CASSTGTGGTQYF.